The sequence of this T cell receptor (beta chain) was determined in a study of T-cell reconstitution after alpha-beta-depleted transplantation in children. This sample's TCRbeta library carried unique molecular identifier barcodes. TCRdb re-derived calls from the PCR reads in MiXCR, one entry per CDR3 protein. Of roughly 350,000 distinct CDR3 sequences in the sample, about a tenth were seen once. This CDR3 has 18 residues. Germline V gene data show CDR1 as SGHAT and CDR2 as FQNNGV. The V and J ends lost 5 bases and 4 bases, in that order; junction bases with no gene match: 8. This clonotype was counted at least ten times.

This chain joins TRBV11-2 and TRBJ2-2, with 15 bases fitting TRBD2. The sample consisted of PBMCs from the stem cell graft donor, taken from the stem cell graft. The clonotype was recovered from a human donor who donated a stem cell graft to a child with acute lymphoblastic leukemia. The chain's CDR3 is CASSPGLAGGPGTGELFF. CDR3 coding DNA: TGTGCCAGCAGCCCCGGACTAGCGGGAGGGCCGGGCACCGGGGAGCTGTTTTTT.